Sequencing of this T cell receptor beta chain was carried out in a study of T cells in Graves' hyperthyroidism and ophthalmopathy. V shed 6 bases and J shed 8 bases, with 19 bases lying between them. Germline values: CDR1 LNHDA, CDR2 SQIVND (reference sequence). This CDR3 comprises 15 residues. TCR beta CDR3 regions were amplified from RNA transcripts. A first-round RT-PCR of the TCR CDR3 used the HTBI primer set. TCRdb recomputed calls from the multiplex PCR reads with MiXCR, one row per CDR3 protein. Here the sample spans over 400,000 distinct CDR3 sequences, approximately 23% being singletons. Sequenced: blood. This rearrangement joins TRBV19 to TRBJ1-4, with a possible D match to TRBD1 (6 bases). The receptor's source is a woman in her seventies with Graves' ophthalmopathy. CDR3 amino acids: CASSQTDRRDEKLFF. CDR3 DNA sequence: TGTGCCAGTAGCCAAACTGACAGGAGAGACGAAAAACTGTTTTTT.